These 15 T cell receptor beta chains originate from one sample sequenced in a study of T cell responses to AZD1222 COVID-19 vaccine (dated by TCRdb to the early 2020s). Preparation of the library involved the immunoSEQ multiplex PCR assay. TCRdb's version of the immuneACCESS table is confined to in-frame rearrangements and falls short of the full clone set. An unresolved V gene accounts for under half of the shortfall where checked; the remainder is of unknown origin. This sample gives approximately 160,000 clones in total; approximately 86% of them show up just once. Approximately 2.5% of the sample lies in the top ten. Taken with the paper, the label for time point translates to: baseline before first vaccination. Sequencing used peripheral blood, obtained on day 0 of AZD1222 vaccination. Receptor source: an adult in good health.

V gene TRBV2 combines with J gene TRBJ1-3, with a possible D match to TRBD1 (5 bases). The CDR3 covers 13 residues. Between the trimmed V and J ends, which lost 6 bases and 5 bases, there was a span of 11 bases. Germline CDR1 and CDR2: SNHLY and FYNNEI. In DNA, the CDR3 is TGTGCCAGCAGCCCCGGGACGCGAAACACCATATATTTT. This translates into CASSPGTRNTIYF.

This clone was seen a handful of times. This rearrangement joins TRBV5-4 to TRBJ2-7; 8 nucleotides agree with TRBD2. The V segment lost 2 bases and the J segment 3 bases; nucleotides outside the gene matches: 4. The CDR3 has 14 residues. The germline V gene has CDR1 SGHNT and CDR2 YYREEE (reference sequence). Written as DNA, the CDR3 is TGTGCCAGCAGCTTTGGGACTAGGGGCTACGAGCAGTACTTC. This translates into CASSFGTRGYEQYF.

This chain joins TRBV21-1 and TRBJ2-7; TRBD1, the table's D call, was not compared with the DNA. TRBV21-1 is annotated as a pseudogene. The CDR3 has 17 amino acids. The CDR3 sequence: CASSKAAGGLPTYEQYF. CDR3 DNA sequence: TGTGCCAGCAGCAAAGCCGCAGGGGGATTACCGACCTACGAGCAGTACTTC.

This rearrangement joins TRBV5-5 to TRBJ1-5; D unclear. V lost 4 bases and J lost 0, with 8 bases in between. CDR3 size: 14 residues. Looked up from germline, CDR1 is SGHKS and CDR2 is YYEKEE (reference sequence). CDR3 loop: CASSPSNSNQPQHF. In nucleotides, the CDR3 is TGTGCCAGCAGCCCTTCCAATAGCAATCAGCCCCAGCATTTT.

The chain is built from TRBV7-3 and TRBJ1-5; D is uncertain. Between the trimmed V and J ends, which lost 3 bases and 4 bases, there was a span of 4 bases. Germline values: CDR1 SGHTA, CDR2 FQGTGA. The CDR3 spans 12 residues. The CDR3 DNA is TGTGCCAGCAGCTTTATGAATCAGCCCCAGCATTTT. Its translation: CASSFMNQPQHF.

V and J are TRBV7-9 and TRBJ2-7, with D possibly matching TRBD1 (5 bases). CDR3 length: 12 residues. Germline V gene sequence: CDR1 SEHNR, CDR2 FQNEAQ (reference sequence). V was trimmed by 8 bases and J by 0 bases, leaving 8 bases between them. As DNA, the CDR3 is TGTGCCAGCGGGGCACTCTCCTACGAGCAGTACTTC. Protein product: CASGALSYEQYF.

The chain combines TRBV7-3 with TRBJ2-7; 10 bases match TRBD1. V lost 4 bases and J lost 3; bases outside the gene matches: 6. The CDR3 covers 15 residues. CDR1 and CDR2 from the germline V gene are SGHTA and FQGTGA. The CDR3 region has the DNA TGTGCCAGCAGCTCCGGCGGGACAGGGGACTACGAGCAGTACTTC. It specifies CASSSGGTGDYEQYF.

The chain carries TRBV21-1 and TRBJ2-3; the table's D call, TRBD1, has no DNA check behind it. TRBV21-1 is designated a pseudogene. This CDR3 spans 17 amino acids. The CDR3 loop reads CASARDRFLSITDTQYF. Written as DNA, the CDR3 is TGTGCCAGCGCCCGGGACAGATTCCTTTCTATCACAGATACGCAGTATTTT.

This chain joins TRBV5-4 and TRBJ1-2, with D possibly TRBD1 on 6 matching bases. V lost 6 bases and J 0 bases, leaving 15 bases between the germline ends. The germline V gene encodes CDR1 SGHNT and CDR2 YYREEE (reference sequence). The CDR3 length is 15 residues. The CDR3 sequence: CASTRPGASNYGYTF. CDR3 sequence (DNA): TGTGCCAGCACCCGCCCGGGGGCATCTAACTATGGCTACACCTTC.

The V gene is TRBV28, the J gene TRBJ1-4; D is perhaps TRBD1 (6 bases). V was pared by 4 bases and J by 7 bases, with 10 bases between. This CDR3 contains 13 residues. In germline, CDR1 is MDHEN, CDR2 SYDVKM. CDR3 region: CASSSDSTEKLFF. The CDR3 DNA follows: TGTGCCAGCAGTTCGGACAGCACTGAAAAACTGTTTTTT.

The chain couples TRBV19 to TRBJ1-5; TRBD1 aligns across 10 bases. This CDR3 is built from 14 residues. CDR1 and CDR2 from the germline V gene are LNHDA and SQIVND (reference sequence). Trimming took 7 bases from V and 6 from J; bases not matched to a gene: 6. The DNA of the CDR3 is TGTGCCAGTAATCCCGGACAGGGGGGTCAGCCCCAGCATTTT. Translated: CASNPGQGGQPQHF.

The rearrangement uses TRBV28 and TRBJ1-6, with unresolved D. The V gene's germline CDR1 is MDHEN and CDR2 SYDVKM. The CDR3 length is 18 residues. Trimming pared 8 bases from V and 9 bases from J, leaving 29 bases between. CDR3 bases: TGTGCCAGCCTAAAGCCCGGATTAGGGTGGGGTAGTAGTTCACCCCTCCACTTT. Amino acids: CASLKPGLGWGSSSPLHF.

This clone was found once. The gene calls are TRBV3-1 (or the pseudogene TRBV3-2) and TRBJ2-3, with 12 positions matching TRBD2. Germline loops: CDR1 LGHDT, CDR2 YNNKEL (reference sequence). The V segment lost 5 bases and the J segment 6 bases; nucleotides outside the gene matches: 6. The CDR3 is made up of 15 amino acids. The CDR3 sequence: CASSFGLAGMDTQYF. CDR3 nucleotides: TGTGCCAGCAGCTTCGGACTAGCGGGAATGGATACGCAGTATTTT.

The chain carries TRBV6-2 or TRBV6-3 and TRBJ1-5; D perhaps matches TRBD1 (5 bases). This CDR3 contains 15 residues. Trimming cost V 8 bases and J 2 bases, with 16 bases left between them. The germline V gene encodes CDR1 MNHEY and CDR2 SVGEGT. CDR3 in amino acids: CASRQTGQGNQPQHF. CDR3 DNA sequence: TGTGCCAGCCGCCAAACGGGGCAGGGCAATCAGCCCCAGCATTTT.

The chain has TRBV7-3 and TRBJ2-1, with TRBD2 identical over 11 bases. With V trimmed by 0 bases and J by 10 bases, 8 bases remained unmatched. The CDR3 loop spans 16 amino acids. CDR1 is SGHTA, CDR2 FQGTGA, per germline. The CDR3 DNA follows: TGTGCCAGCAGCTTAACCCCCACTAGCGGGGGACCGGAGCAGTTCTTC. The encoded protein is CASSLTPTSGGPEQFF.